This T cell receptor (beta chain) was recorded in a study of blood T cell repertoires in COVID-19. Study details: Spain, Italy and the United States supplied samples that represented acute and convalescent COVID-19.

In the authors' methods: Reference gene primer amplification gave nucleated cell count estimates. Profiled with immunoSEQ multiplex PCR; TCRdb holds only in-frame clones, not every one. V, J and clone size were drawn from that table, and D and trimming were deduced from the DNA. The table shows approximately 350,000 clones, with about 89% occurring only once. Seattle enrolled patients during active infection and tracked them longitudinally. Per the germline V gene, CDR1 is LGHNA and CDR2 is YSLEER. V lost 2 bases to trimming and J lost 4 bases; unmatched junction nucleotides: 7. This CDR3 has 17 residues.

The clonotype originates from a young woman with COVID-19, enrolled during active disease. The chain has TRBV4-3 and TRBJ2-1, with TRBD2 matching 11 bases. Sequencing was done on a sample of peripheral blood. The chain's CDR3 is CASSQSSGRASYNEQFF. The DNA of the CDR3 is TGCGCCAGCAGCCAAAGTAGCGGGAGGGCGTCTTACAATGAGCAGTTCTTC.